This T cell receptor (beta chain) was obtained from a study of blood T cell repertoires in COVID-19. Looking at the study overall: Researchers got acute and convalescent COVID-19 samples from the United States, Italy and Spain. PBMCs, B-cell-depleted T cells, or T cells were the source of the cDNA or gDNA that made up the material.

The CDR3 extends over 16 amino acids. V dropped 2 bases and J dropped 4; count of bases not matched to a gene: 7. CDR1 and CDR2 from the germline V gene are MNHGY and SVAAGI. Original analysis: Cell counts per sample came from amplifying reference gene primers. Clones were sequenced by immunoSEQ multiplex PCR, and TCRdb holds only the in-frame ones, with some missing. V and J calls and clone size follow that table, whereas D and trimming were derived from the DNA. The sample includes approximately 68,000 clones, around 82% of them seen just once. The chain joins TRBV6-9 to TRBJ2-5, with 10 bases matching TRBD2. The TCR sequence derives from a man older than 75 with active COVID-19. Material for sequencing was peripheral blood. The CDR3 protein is CASSYVRLAGLETQYF. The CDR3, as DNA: TGTGCCAGCAGTTATGTAAGACTAGCGGGCCTAGAGACCCAGTACTTC.